These T cell receptor beta chains were read from a single sample in a study of blood T cells in healthy people across ages. Via MiXCR, TCRdb re-called the 5' RACE reads, giving one row per CDR3 protein. The sample consists of 590,000 or so distinct CDR3 sequences, less than 35% of them appearing once. Sequenced: blood. The receptors shown here come from a woman at least 80 years old in good health. Both conserved end residues are part of each CDR3. A D gene is named only where the DNA matches it firmly. Clone size is not always given. Where it is, it says once, few, many or a class for expanded clones.

J | size | D | V | DNA | CDR3
TRBJ1-1 | few | - | TRBV9 | TGTGCCAGCAGCACGGTCCACCCGGGACCATCAATTGGAAACACTGAAGCTTTCTTT | CASSTVHPGPSIGNTEAFF
TRBJ2-3 | - | - | TRBV7-2 | TGTGCCAGCAGCTTAGCGCCTGGCACAGATACGCAGTATTTT | CASSLAPGTDTQYF
TRBJ1-2 | - | TRBD1 | TRBV7-2 | TGTGCCAGCAGCTGGGACAGGAAAAACTATGGCTACACCTTC | CASSWDRKNYGYTF
TRBJ2-7 | many | TRBD1 | TRBV25-1 | TGTGCCAGCAGTGAATTTGGGACAGGGTCTAAAGGGCAGTACTTC | CASSEFGTGSKGQYF
TRBJ2-6 | - | TRBD2 | TRBV20-1 | TGCAGTGCTAGAGGACTAGCGGCAAGCTCTGGGGCCAACGTCCTGACTTTC | CSARGLAASSGANVLTF
TRBJ1-1 | - | - | TRBV5-1 | TGCGCCAGCAGCTTGGATCGCCCTTCGAACACTGAAGCTTTCTTT | CASSLDRPSNTEAFF
TRBJ2-3 | few | TRBD2 | TRBV11-2 | TGTGCCAGCAGCTTAGGTCCCGGGACTAGCGGGAGTCGGACTAGCACAGATACGCAGTATTTT | CASSLGPGTSGSRTSTDTQYF
TRBJ2-5 | many | - | TRBV20-1 | TGCAGTGTTAGGACGGGGCGCCAAGAGACCCAGTACTTC | CSVRTGRQETQYF
TRBJ2-1 | - | - | TRBV4-1 | TGCGCCAGCAGCCAAGATCCGGGGGACCACTCCTACAATGAGCAGTTCTTC | CASSQDPGDHSYNEQFF
TRBJ2-5 | many | TRBD2 | TRBV20-1 | TGCAGTGCCGACCGTGGACGGGGGGGCGTAGGAGAGACCCAGTACTTC | CSADRGRGGVGETQYF
TRBJ1-1 | - | - | TRBV6-2/TRBV6-3 | TGTGCCAGCAATAAGGACGGTGAAGCTTTCTTT | CASNKDGEAFF
TRBJ2-1 | - | TRBD2 | TRBV7-8 | TGTGCCAGCAGCGTGGCGGGGGATTCGTACAATGAGCAGTTCTTC | CASSVAGDSYNEQFF
TRBJ2-5 | few | - | TRBV7-2 | TGTGCCAGCAGCCTCTCAGGGTCGGGAGAGCAGTACTTC | CASSLSGSGEQYF
TRBJ2-5 | many | TRBD2 | TRBV5-1 | TGCGCCAGCAGCCCCCTGAGCGGTCAAGCGGGGGCCCGAGTGACCCAGTACTTC | CASSPLSGQAGARVTQYF
TRBJ2-3 | - | TRBD1 | TRBV7-9 | TGTGCCAGCAGTTTTGGACAGGGCACAGATACGCAGTATTTT | CASSFGQGTDTQYF
TRBJ1-2 | few | - | TRBV18 | TGTGCCAGCTCACCACGCGAAGTCTCAGTTGGCTATGGCTACACCTTC | CASSPREVSVGYGYTF
TRBJ2-3 | many | - | TRBV2 | TGTGCCAGCAGGGCCACAGCCCTCACAGATACGCAGTATTTT | CASRATALTDTQYF
TRBJ1-2 | many | - | TRBV5-1 | TGCGCCAGCAGCCCCTCAGGGGACCTTGGCTATGGCTACACCTTC | CASSPSGDLGYGYTF
TRBJ1-2 | - | - | TRBV30 | TGTGCCTGGAGCCAGGACGGGAACTATGGCTACACCTTC | CAWSQDGNYGYTF
TRBJ2-3 | - | TRBD2 | TRBV6-6 | TGTGCCAGCAGTTACTCCAGCGGGGGGTCATTCACAGATACGCAGTATTTT | CASSYSSGGSFTDTQYF
TRBJ1-2 | many | TRBD1 | TRBV2 | TGTGCCAGCAGTTACCTACACCGGGACAGGGGCCCTATGGTCTATGGCTACACCTTC | CASSYLHRDRGPMVYGYTF
TRBJ1-5 | many | - | TRBV20-1 | TGCAGTGCTCAAGAATTGGTGGGCAATCAGCCCCAGCATTTT | CSAQELVGNQPQHF
TRBJ2-3 | - | - | TRBV3-1 | TGTGCCAGCAGCCAACTCCGGGGGTTAAGCACAGATACGCAGTATTTT | CASSQLRGLSTDTQYF
TRBJ1-4 | few | - | TRBV11-2 | TGTGCCAGCAGCTTTAATGAAAAACTGTTTTTT | CASSFNEKLFF
TRBJ1-5 | many | - | TRBV5-5 | TGTGCCAGCAGCGCTCAGGGGCCAAGGGCCAATCAGCCCCAGCATTTT | CASSAQGPRANQPQHF
TRBJ2-7 | many | TRBD1 | TRBV20-1 | TGCAGTGCTGCCAACCACCGGACAGGGGATTACGAGCAGTACTTC | CSAANHRTGDYEQYF
TRBJ2-5 | many | - | TRBV10-2 | TGCGCCAGCACGGAGCGGATGGAGACCCAGTACTTC | CASTERMETQYF
TRBJ2-5 | few | - | TRBV12-3/TRBV12-4 | TGTGCCGGGGGCCGGACCAGGGAGACCCAGTACTTC | CAGGRTRETQYF
TRBJ1-4 | many | - | TRBV5-1 | TGTGCCAGCAGCTTAGATGCAACTAATGAAAAACTGTTTTTT | CASSLDATNEKLFF
TRBJ1-6 | - | - | TRBV28 | TGTGCCAGCATCCAAACACTTTATAATTCACCCCTCCACTTT | CASIQTLYNSPLHF
TRBJ1-1 | few | TRBD1 | TRBV12-3/TRBV12-4 | TGTGCCAGCCGCGTAGGGGGCTGGAACACTGAAGCTTTCTTT | CASRVGGWNTEAFF
TRBJ1-1 | - | TRBD1 | TRBV6-1 | TGTGCCAGCAGTGAGCAGGGGGCTGGCGAAGCTTTCTTT | CASSEQGAGEAFF
TRBJ2-1 | - | - | TRBV20-1 | TGCAGTGCTAGAGATCCCCACAGGGAGAGAAATGAGCAGTTCTTC | CSARDPHRERNEQFF
TRBJ2-6 | many | - | TRBV7-2 | TGTGCCAGCAGCTTAGCGTCCCCTGGGGCCAACGTCCTGACTTTC | CASSLASPGANVLTF
TRBJ2-1 | many | - | TRBV9 | TGTGCCAGCAGCGAACTGGCTGGGCGGCAGGAGCAGTTCTTC | CASSELAGRQEQFF
TRBJ1-4 | - | TRBD1 | TRBV28 | TGTGCCAGCAGAAGCTCCGGGACAGGGAATGAAAAACTGTTTTTT | CASRSSGTGNEKLFF
TRBJ1-1 | - | - | TRBV30 | TGTGCCTGTGGCAGGTCGGACACTGAAGCTTTCTTT | CACGRSDTEAFF
TRBJ2-3 | many | TRBD2 | TRBV9 | TGTGCCAGCAGCACCTCAACCTCAGCCGGGACTAGTGTAGATACGCAGTATTTT | CASSTSTSAGTSVDTQYF
TRBJ2-3 | - | TRBD1 | TRBV5-1 | TGCGCCAGCAGCGTGGACAGGGGGGACCCTCGACAGGCGCAGTATTTT | CASSVDRGDPRQAQYF
TRBJ1-2 | many | TRBD1 | TRBV3-1 | TGTGCCAGCAGCCTATTCGACAGGGAGGGCTACACCTTC | CASSLFDREGYTF
TRBJ1-2 | many | - | TRBV7-8 | TGTGCCAGCAGCTTAGTCCGGACGCCGACCTCTAACTATGGCTACACCTTC | CASSLVRTPTSNYGYTF
TRBJ2-3 | - | TRBD1 | TRBV7-9 | TGTGCCAGCAGCTTGGGGACAGGCTGGTCTAGCACAGATACGCAGTATTTT | CASSLGTGWSSTDTQYF
TRBJ1-1 | few | - | TRBV12-3/TRBV12-4 | TGTGCCAGCAGACTTACCGGACAGAGCCCTCCAGCTTTCTTT | CASRLTGQSPPAFF
TRBJ2-1 | many | TRBD1 | TRBV5-4 | TGTGCCAGCAGCTTGGGACAGGGGAGCTCCTACAATGAGCAGTTCTTC | CASSLGQGSSYNEQFF
TRBJ2-2 | many | - | TRBV7-2 | TGTGCCAGCAACACCGTACGAGGGGATGGGACCGGGGAGCTGTTTTTT | CASNTVRGDGTGELFF
TRBJ2-3 | - | - | TRBV27 | TGTGCCAGCAGTCCGGCGAGAGGCGGGGTTAGTACAGATACGCAGTATTTT | CASSPARGGVSTDTQYF
TRBJ2-7 | many | TRBD1 | TRBV28 | TGTGCCAGCAGTTTAACTGGGACAGGGAACAACGAGCAGTACTTC | CASSLTGTGNNEQYF
TRBJ1-1 | - | - | TRBV2 | TGTGCCATAAGGAGGCGGGGGCCGAACGCTGAAGCTTTCTTT | CAIRRRGPNAEAFF
TRBJ1-2 | many | - | TRBV20-1 | TGCAGTGGCTCCCCTGGCTATGGCTACACCTTC | CSGSPGYGYTF
TRBJ2-1 | - | TRBD2 | TRBV9 | TGTACCAGCAGCGTAGGGGCGGGGGGGTTCACCTACAATGAGCAGTTCTTC | CTSSVGAGGFTYNEQFF
TRBJ2-7 | many | - | TRBV7-9 | TGTGCCAGCAGCAATCTAGTTGACGAGCAGTACTTC | CASSNLVDEQYF